The clone carrying this T cell receptor (beta chain) has only one observation. Looked up from germline, CDR1 is SGHTA and CDR2 is FQGTGA. This CDR3 has 15 residues. With 2 bases removed from V and 2 bases from J, the gap between germline ends came to 12 bases. Some clones are missing from TCRdb's copy, which holds only in-frame ones; the method was immunoSEQ multiplex PCR. Of about 110,000 clones listed, roughly 90% are singletons. The data are from a study of T cell responses to AZD1222 COVID-19 vaccine. The gene calls are TRBV7-3 and TRBJ1-1; D remains ambiguous. The TCR comes from an adult in good health. The material sequenced was peripheral blood, taken on day 0 of AZD1222 vaccination. The CDR3 DNA sequence: TGTGCCAGCAGCTTAGAAGCAGGTAGTAACACTGAAGCTTTCTTT. Residues: CASSLEAGSNTEAFF.